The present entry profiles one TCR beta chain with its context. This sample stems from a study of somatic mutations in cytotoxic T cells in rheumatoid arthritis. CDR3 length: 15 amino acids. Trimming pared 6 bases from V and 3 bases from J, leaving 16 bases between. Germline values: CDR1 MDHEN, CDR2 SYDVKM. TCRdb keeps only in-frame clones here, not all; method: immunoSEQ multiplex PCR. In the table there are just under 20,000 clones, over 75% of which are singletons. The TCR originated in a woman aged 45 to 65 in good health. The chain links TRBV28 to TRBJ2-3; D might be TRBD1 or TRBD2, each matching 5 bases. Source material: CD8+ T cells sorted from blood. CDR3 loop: CASSLRDPQTDTQYF. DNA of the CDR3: TGTGCCAGCAGCCTCCGGGACCCTCAAACAGATACGCAGTATTTT.